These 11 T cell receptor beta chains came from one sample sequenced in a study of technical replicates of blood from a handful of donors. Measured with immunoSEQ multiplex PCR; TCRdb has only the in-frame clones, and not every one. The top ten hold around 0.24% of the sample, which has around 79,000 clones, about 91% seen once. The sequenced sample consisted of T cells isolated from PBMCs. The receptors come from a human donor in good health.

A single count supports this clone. The CDR3 bases are TGCAGCGACTTGACAGGGGCGAGTGAGCAGTTCTTC. The encoded protein is CSDLTGASEQFF. The genes are TRBV29-1 and TRBJ2-1; 8 nucleotides match TRBD1. Trimming took 7 bases from V and 9 from J; bases not matched to a gene: 8. CDR1 and CDR2 from the germline V gene are SQVTM and ANQGSEA. The CDR3 contains 12 residues.

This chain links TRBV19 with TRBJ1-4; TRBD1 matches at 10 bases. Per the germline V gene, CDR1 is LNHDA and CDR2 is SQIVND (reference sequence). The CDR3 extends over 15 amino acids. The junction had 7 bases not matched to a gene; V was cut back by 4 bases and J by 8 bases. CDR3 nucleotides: TGTGCCAGTAGTACTTCGGGACAGGGGTACGAAAAACTGTTTTTT. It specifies CASSTSGQGYEKLFF.

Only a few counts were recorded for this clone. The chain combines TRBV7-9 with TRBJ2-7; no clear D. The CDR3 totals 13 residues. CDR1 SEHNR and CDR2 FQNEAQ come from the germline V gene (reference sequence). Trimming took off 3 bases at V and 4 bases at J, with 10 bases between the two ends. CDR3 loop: CASSFSVVYEQYF. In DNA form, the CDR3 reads TGTGCCAGCAGCTTTTCCGTCGTATACGAGCAGTACTTC.

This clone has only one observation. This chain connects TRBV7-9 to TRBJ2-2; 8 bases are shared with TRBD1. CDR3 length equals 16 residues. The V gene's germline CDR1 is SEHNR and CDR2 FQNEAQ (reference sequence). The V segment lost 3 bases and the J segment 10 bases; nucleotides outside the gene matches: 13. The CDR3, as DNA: TGTGCCAGCAGCTTCGGGCGGCAGGGGGCAGCTGAGGAGCTGTTTTTT. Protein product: CASSFGRQGAAEELFF.

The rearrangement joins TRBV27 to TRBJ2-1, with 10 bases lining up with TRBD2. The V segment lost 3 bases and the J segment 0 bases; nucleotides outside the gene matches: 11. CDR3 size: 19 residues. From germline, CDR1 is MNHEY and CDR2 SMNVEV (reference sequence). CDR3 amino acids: CASSLRAGGITSSYNEQFF. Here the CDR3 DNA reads TGTGCCAGCAGTTTGAGAGCGGGGGGGATAACGAGCTCCTACAATGAGCAGTTCTTC.

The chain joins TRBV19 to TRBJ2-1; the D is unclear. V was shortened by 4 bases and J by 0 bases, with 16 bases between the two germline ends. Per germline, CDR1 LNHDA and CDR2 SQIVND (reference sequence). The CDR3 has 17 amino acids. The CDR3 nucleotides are TGTGCCAGTAGTACGATAAGGTCCTCAGGCTCCTACAATGAGCAGTTCTTC. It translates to CASSTIRSSGSYNEQFF.

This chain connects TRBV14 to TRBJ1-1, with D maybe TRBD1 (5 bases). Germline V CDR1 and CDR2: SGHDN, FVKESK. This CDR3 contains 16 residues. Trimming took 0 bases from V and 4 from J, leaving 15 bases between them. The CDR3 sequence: CASSQELWGGITEAFF. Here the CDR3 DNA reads TGTGCCAGCAGCCAAGAACTCTGGGGCGGAATCACTGAAGCTTTCTTT.

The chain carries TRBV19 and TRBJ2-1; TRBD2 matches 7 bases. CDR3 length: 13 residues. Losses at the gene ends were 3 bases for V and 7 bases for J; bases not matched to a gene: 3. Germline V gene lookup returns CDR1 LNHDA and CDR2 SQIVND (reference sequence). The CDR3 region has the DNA TGTGCCAGTAGTATGCGGCGGGAGAATGAGCAGTTCTTC. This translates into CASSMRRENEQFF.

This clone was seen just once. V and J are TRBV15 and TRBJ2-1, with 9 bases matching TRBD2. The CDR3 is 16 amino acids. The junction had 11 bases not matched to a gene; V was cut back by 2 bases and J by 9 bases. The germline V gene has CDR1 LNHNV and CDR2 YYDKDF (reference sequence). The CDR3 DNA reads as TGTGCCACCAGCAGACCAACAGCGGGAGGATTTGTTGAGCAGTTCTTC. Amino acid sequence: CATSRPTAGGFVEQFF.

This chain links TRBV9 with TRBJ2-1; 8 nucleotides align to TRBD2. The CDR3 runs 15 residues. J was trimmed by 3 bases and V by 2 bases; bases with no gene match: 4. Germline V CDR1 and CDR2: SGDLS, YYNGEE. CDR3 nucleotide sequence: TGTGCCAGCAGCGTTTCACTAGCGGTCTACAATGAGCAGTTCTTC. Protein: CASSVSLAVYNEQFF.

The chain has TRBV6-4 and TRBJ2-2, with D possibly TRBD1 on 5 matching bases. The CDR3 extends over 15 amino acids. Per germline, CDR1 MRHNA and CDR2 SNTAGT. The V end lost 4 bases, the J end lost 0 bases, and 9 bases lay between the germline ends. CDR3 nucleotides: TGTGCCAGCAGTGGGCAGGGCCCGAACACCGGGGAGCTGTTTTTT. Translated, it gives CASSGQGPNTGELFF.